These 26 T cell receptor beta chains were all obtained from the same sample, sequenced in a study of CD8+CD57+ T cells in acquired aplastic anemia. The template for TCR beta VDJ and CDR3 sequence profiling was genomic DNA. TCRdb ran MiXCR on the reads and lists one entry per CDR3 protein. The sample records hundreds of thousands of distinct CDR3 sequences, 65% to 80% being singletons. Specimen: sorted CD4+, CD8+, or CD8+CD57+ T cells (not recorded which) from PBMCs. The receptors stem from a human donor in good health, serving as a control.

The gene calls are TRBV29-1 and TRBJ1-1; 11 bases are shared with TRBD1. Germline V gives CDR1 SQVTM, CDR2 ANQGSEA. V shed 6 bases, J shed 6 bases, and the junction held 3 bases outside the gene matches. The CDR3 length is 12 residues. The CDR3 is CSVGQGAAEAFF. The CDR3 DNA reads TGCAGCGTCGGACAGGGGGCCGCTGAAGCTTTCTTT.

As concerns this clonotype: A much larger clone lies a single base off, so this may be a read error. The J gene is TRBJ2-5, the V gene TRBV5-1, with D perhaps matching TRBD1 or TRBD2 (6 bases each). V was clipped by 7 bases and J by 4 bases, with 20 bases between them. CDR1 and CDR2 (germline): SGHRS, YFSETQ. The CDR3 has 15 amino acids. The CDR3 DNA reads as TGCGCCAGCGGCTGGACCTGGGGGGCCCGAGAGACCCAGTACTTC. Translated, it gives CASGWTWGARETQYF.

V and J are TRBV7-2 and TRBJ2-5, with a weak D call TRBD1 (8 bases). This CDR3 contains 15 residues. Germline assignment: CDR1 SGHTA and CDR2 FQGNSA. Trimming shortened V by 5 bases and J by 4 bases, and 17 bases separated the two germline ends. The CDR3 DNA follows: TGTGCCAGCAGCCGAAACACAGGGGGGGGAGAGACCCAGTACTTC. Translating it yields CASSRNTGGGETQYF.

As regards this clonotype: At one end, the junction sequence differs from germline, possibly due to a read error. This chain uses TRBV7-9 with TRBJ1-2; 9 bases align to TRBD1. The CDR3 runs 15 residues. Germline V CDR1 and CDR2: SEHNR, FQNEAQ (reference sequence). CDR3 amino acids: CASSLGTGTNYGYTF. DNA of the CDR3: TGTGCCAGCAGTTTAGGGACAGGGACTAACTATGGCTACACCTTC.

This chain connects TRBV25-1 to TRBJ1-6; TRBD1 agrees at 9 bases. The CDR3 consists of 15 residues. J lost 7 bases, V lost 5 bases, and 6 bases had no gene match. The V gene's germline CDR1 is MGHDK and CDR2 SYGVNS. The chain's CDR3 is CASSQQGAVNSPLHF. The CDR3 DNA sequence: TGTGCCAGCAGTCAACAGGGGGCGGTAAATTCACCCCTCCACTTT.

As for this clonotype: This CDR3 is missing its conserved last phenylalanine or tryptophan, likely due to a read error. J is TRBJ2-7 and V is TRBV7-2, with D hard to call. The CDR3 length is 13 residues. Looked up from germline, CDR1 is SGHTA and CDR2 is FQGNSA. V lost 5 bases and J lost 7, with 15 bases in between. Written as DNA, the CDR3 is TGTGCCAGCAGCCTAGTCCCTCAGGATGAGCAGTACCTC. Its protein product is CASSLVPQDEQYL.

As for this clonotype: A much larger clone differs from this one at a single base, so this may be a read error. V gene TRBV6-2 or TRBV6-3 combines with J gene TRBJ2-5; D possibly corresponds to TRBD2 (5 bases). The CDR3 has 15 residues. Germline CDR1 reads MNHEY; CDR2 reads SVGEGT. The CDR3 protein is CASSYSGFNGETQHF. CDR3 DNA sequence: TGTGCCAGCAGTTACTCGGGCTTCAATGGGGAGACCCAGCACTTC.

At least ten counts were recorded for this clonotype. This chain links TRBV6-5 with TRBJ1-1; TRBD1 aligns across 7 bases. Germline V gives CDR1 MNHEY, CDR2 SVGAGI. Trimming cost V 6 bases and J 5 bases; bases outside gene matches: 9. The CDR3 has 14 amino acids. DNA of the CDR3: TGTGCCAGCAGGCGAACAGGGGTAGGGACTGAAGCTTTCTTT. It is translated as CASRRTGVGTEAFF.

As regards this clonotype: This may arise from a read error, as a much more abundant clone is one base away. The conserved phenylalanine or tryptophan is not found at the CDR3 terminus, so this likely reflects a read error. The rearrangement links TRBV6-2 or TRBV6-3 to TRBJ1-5, with D tentatively TRBD1 (6 bases). This CDR3 has 13 residues. Trimming stripped 4 bases from V and 6 bases from J, with 10 bases between. Germline CDR1 MNHEY, CDR2 SVGEGT. CDR3 nucleotides: TGTGCCAGCAGTTCCCAGGGGATTCAGCCCCAGCATCTT. Its translation is CASSSQGIQPQHL.

Comments on this clonotype: The conserved closing phenylalanine or tryptophan is absent in this CDR3, likely reflecting a read error. The DNA is omitted, as the CDR3 cannot be located on it reliably, and the CDR3 follows TCRdb's listing. This chain connects TRBV9 to TRBJ1-6. Germline V gives CDR1 SGDLS, CDR2 YYNGEE. Both ends counted, the CDR3 spans 13 residues. This CDR3 reads CASSFHGVLTYEL.

The rearrangement joins TRBV6-5 to TRBJ1-6; 7 bases are shared with TRBD1. The V and J ends lost 7 bases and 4 bases, in that order; junction bases with no gene match: 4. This CDR3 is built from 14 residues. The germline gives CDR1 MNHEY, CDR2 SVGAGI. This CDR3 reads CASTSGQYNSPLHF. CDR3 bases: TGTGCCAGCACCTCGGGACAGTATAATTCACCCCTCCACTTT.

The chain is built from TRBV10-3 and TRBJ1-1; 9 nucleotides match TRBD1. With the DNA end fitting TRBJ1-6 better, the J assignment may be wrong. Per germline, CDR1 ENHRY and CDR2 SYGVKD. The CDR3 consists of 15 residues. CDR3 loop: CAIKPGQGTGSPLHF. CDR3 bases: TGTGCCATCAAGCCTGGACAGGGGACAGGGTCGCCCCTCCACTTT.

CDR3 amino acids: CASSPLPGGAGNTIYF. Here the CDR3 DNA reads TGTGCCAGCAGTCCGCTCCCAGGAGGGGCCGGAAACACCATATATTTT. V gene TRBV6-1 combines with J gene TRBJ1-3, with a tentative D call TRBD1 (5 bases). The CDR3 covers 16 residues. Germline V gene data show CDR1 as MNHNS and CDR2 as SASEGT. Trimming pared 5 bases from V and 4 bases from J, leaving 18 bases between.

The V and J genes are TRBV7-8 and TRBJ1-5; D remains ambiguous. CDR1 and CDR2 from the germline V gene are SGHVS and FQNEAQ. Trimming left V 3 bases short and J 10 bases short, with 10 bases between. This CDR3 comprises 12 residues. As DNA, the CDR3 is TGTGCCAGCAGCTTTATTCTTGAACCCCAGCATTTT. Protein product: CASSFILEPQHF.

This clonotype was seen once. V is TRBV5-4 and J is TRBJ2-3; tentative D call: TRBD2 (6 bases). The CDR3 runs to 15 residues. The ends were cut back, 4 bases at V and 5 bases at J, with 17 bases in the middle. Germline V gives CDR1 SGHNT, CDR2 YYREEE (reference sequence). CDR3 in DNA: TGTGCCAGCAGCCACTTAGCCGACGGGGGAGATACGCAGTATTTT. Translation gives CASSHLADGGDTQYF.

Details on this clonotype: Compared with germline, one end of the junction differs, possibly owing to a read error. V is TRBV5-6 and J is TRBJ2-7; D call uncertain. Germline CDR1 and CDR2: SGHDT and YYEEEE. The CDR3 spans 15 residues. CDR3 in DNA: TGTGCCAGCAGCCCAACATGGGTCGGCTCCAACGAGCAGTACTTC. It yields the protein CASSPTWVGSNEQYF.

This clonotype has only one observation. The genes are TRBV9 and TRBJ1-5, with D perhaps matching TRBD1 (5 bases). CDR1 SGDLS and CDR2 YYNGEE come from the germline V gene. Trimming took 2 bases from V and 12 from J, leaving 18 bases between them. The CDR3 extends over 14 amino acids. DNA for the CDR3: TGTGCCAGCAGCGTGGCCCCAGGGCAACCGTACCAGCATTTT. Its protein product is CASSVAPGQPYQHF.

The V gene is TRBV2, the J gene TRBJ1-3; no reliable D call. Trimming took 8 bases from V and 14 from J, leaving 28 bases between them. Per the germline V gene, CDR1 is SNHLY and CDR2 is FYNNEI. The CDR3 is 15 residues long. CDR3: CASRVGIYHRNTLYF. CDR3 sequence (DNA): TGTGCCAGCCGTGTGGGAATTTACCATCGAAACACTTTATATTTT.

This rearrangement joins TRBV3-1 to TRBJ1-4, with D possibly being TRBD1 (5 bases). The CDR3 loop spans 12 amino acids. The germline V gene has CDR1 LGHDT and CDR2 YNNKEL (reference sequence). Between the trimmed V and J ends, which lost 7 bases and 8 bases, there was a span of 11 bases. The CDR3 sequence: CASNYRGEKLFF. In nucleotides, the CDR3 is TGTGCCAGCAATTATAGGGGAGAAAAACTGTTTTTT.

CDR3 protein: CASSLLDPDTQYF. In nucleotides, the CDR3 is TGTGCCAGCAGCTTGTTAGACCCAGATACGCAGTATTTT. This chain connects TRBV5-5 to TRBJ2-3; unclear D gene. Germline assignment: CDR1 SGHKS and CDR2 YYEKEE (reference sequence). This CDR3 has 13 residues. V dropped 1 base and J dropped 4 bases, with 7 bases sitting between them.

The V gene is TRBV9, the J gene TRBJ2-3, with D hard to call. Trimming took off 3 bases at V and 4 bases at J, with 9 bases between the two ends. Per germline, CDR1 SGDLS and CDR2 YYNGEE. The CDR3 has 13 residues. As DNA, the CDR3 is TGTGCCAGCAGCGGTGGTTGGGCAGATACGCAGTATTTT. This encodes CASSGGWADTQYF.

The gene calls are TRBV10-3 and TRBJ2-3; TRBD1 matches 9 bases. The CDR3 extends over 14 amino acids. V lost 9 bases to trimming and J lost 2 bases; unmatched junction nucleotides: 6. Germline V CDR1 and CDR2: ENHRY, SYGVKD. CDR3 in amino acids: CAIATGGTTDTQYF. The CDR3 region has the DNA TGTGCCATTGCAACAGGGGGCACCACAGATACGCAGTATTTT.

The chain links TRBV30 to TRBJ2-1, with TRBD2 matching over 8 bases. V shed 4 bases, J shed 8 bases, and the junction held 10 bases outside the gene matches. From germline, CDR1 is GTSNPN and CDR2 SVGIG (reference sequence). The CDR3 runs to 14 residues. CDR3 bases: TGTGCCTGGACCCCCCTCCGGCGGGGGGATGAGCAGTTCTTC. Residues: CAWTPLRRGDEQFF.

The rearrangement joins TRBV11-2 to TRBJ1-5; no clear D gene. V lost 3 bases to trimming and J lost 0 bases, with 18 bases between them. CDR1 and CDR2 from the germline V gene are SGHAT and FQNNGV. The CDR3 is 18 residues long. CDR3 residues: CASSLSVEKTHSNQPQHF. The CDR3, as DNA: TGTGCCAGCAGCTTGTCGGTGGAGAAGACGCATAGCAATCAGCCCCAGCATTTT.

The rearrangement joins TRBV5-1 to TRBJ1-2; a weak D match, TRBD1 (6 bases). Germline V CDR1 and CDR2: SGHRS, YFSETQ. V lost 3 bases, J lost 7 bases, and 10 bases lay in between. This CDR3 is 12 amino acids long. The CDR3 sequence is CASSWDIGGYTF. The DNA of the CDR3 is TGCGCCAGCAGCTGGGACATTGGTGGCTACACCTTC.

Regarding this clonotype: An end of the junction does not agree with germline; a read error may underlie this. The gene calls are TRBV7-2 and TRBJ2-7; no clear D gene. CDR3 size: 14 residues. The germline V gene encodes CDR1 SGHTA and CDR2 FQGNSA. CDR3 nucleotides: TGTGCCAGCAGCTTAAGCGAAGGAAGCAATGAGCCGTACTTC. Protein sequence: CASSLSEGSNEPYF. Together with reference TRBV7-2 and TRBJ2-7, the CDR3 gives the full variable domain: GAGVSQSPSNKVTEKGKDVELRCDPISGHTALYWYRQSLGQGLEFLIYFQGNSAPDKSGLPSDRFSAERTGGSVSTLTIQRTQQEDSAVYLCASSLSEGSNEPYFGPGTRLTVT.